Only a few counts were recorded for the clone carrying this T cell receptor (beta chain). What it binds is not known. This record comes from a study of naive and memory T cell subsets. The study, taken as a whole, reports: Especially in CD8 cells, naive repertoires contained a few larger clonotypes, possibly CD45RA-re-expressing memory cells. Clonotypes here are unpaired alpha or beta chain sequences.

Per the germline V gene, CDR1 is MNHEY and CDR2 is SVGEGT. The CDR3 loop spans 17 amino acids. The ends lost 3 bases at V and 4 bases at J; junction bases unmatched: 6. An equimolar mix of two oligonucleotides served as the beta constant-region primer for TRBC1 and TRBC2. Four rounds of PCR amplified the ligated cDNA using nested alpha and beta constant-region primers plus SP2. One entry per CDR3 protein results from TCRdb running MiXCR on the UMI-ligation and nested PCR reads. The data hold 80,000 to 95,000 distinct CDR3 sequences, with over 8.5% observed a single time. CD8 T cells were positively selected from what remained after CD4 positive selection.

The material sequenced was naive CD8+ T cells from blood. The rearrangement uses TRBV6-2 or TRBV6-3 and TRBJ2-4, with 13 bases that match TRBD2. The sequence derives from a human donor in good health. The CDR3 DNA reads TGTGCCAGCAGTTATCCTGGACTAGCGGGAGTTAAAAACATTCAGTACTTC. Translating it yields CASSYPGLAGVKNIQYF.